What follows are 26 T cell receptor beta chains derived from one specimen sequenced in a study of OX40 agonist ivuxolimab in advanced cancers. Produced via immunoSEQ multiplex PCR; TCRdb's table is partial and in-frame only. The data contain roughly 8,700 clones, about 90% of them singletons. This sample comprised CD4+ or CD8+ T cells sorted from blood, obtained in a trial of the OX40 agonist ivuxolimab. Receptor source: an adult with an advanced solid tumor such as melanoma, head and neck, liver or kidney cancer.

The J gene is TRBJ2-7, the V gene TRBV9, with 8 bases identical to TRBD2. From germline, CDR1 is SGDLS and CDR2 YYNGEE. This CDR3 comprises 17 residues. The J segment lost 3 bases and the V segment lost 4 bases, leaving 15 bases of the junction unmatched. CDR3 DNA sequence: TGTGCCAGCAGCCCCAGAGGGGGGGCCCGGGAGGGCTACGAGCAGTACTTC. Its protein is CASSPRGGAREGYEQYF.

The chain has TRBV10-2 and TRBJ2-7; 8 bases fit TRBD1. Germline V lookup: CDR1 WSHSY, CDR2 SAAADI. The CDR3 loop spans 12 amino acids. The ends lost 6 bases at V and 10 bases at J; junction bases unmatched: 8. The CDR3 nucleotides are TGCGCCAGCAGATATGGACAGGGCGGCCAGTACTTC. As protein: CASRYGQGGQYF.

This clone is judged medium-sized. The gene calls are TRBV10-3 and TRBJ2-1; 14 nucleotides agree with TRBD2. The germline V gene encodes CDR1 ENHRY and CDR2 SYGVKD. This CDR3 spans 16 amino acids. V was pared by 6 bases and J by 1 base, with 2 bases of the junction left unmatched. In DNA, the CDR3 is TGTGCCATCAGCGGACTAGCGGGGGGATCCTACAATGAGCAGTTCTTC. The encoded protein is CAISGLAGGSYNEQFF.

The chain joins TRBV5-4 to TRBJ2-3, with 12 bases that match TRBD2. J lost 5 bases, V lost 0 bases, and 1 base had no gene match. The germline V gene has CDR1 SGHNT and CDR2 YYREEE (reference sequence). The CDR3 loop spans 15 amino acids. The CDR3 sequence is CASSLGLAGVDTQYF. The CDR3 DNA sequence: TGTGCCAGCAGCTTGGGACTAGCGGGAGTAGATACGCAGTATTTT.

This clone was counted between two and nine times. Here the CDR3 DNA reads TGTGCCAGTAGTTTTAGCGACAGGGACCAAGAGACCCAGTACTTC. Its translation: CASSFSDRDQETQYF. The J gene is TRBJ2-5, the V gene TRBV19; TRBD1 matches 7 bases. V dropped 5 bases and J dropped 0; count of bases not matched to a gene: 6. The CDR3 runs 15 residues. CDR1 is LNHDA, CDR2 SQIVND, per germline (reference sequence).

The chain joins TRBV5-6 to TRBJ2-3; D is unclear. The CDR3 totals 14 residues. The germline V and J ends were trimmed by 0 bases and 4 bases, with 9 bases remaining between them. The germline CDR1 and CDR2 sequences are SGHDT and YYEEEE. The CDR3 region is CASSLVEAADTQYF. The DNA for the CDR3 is TGTGCCAGCAGCTTGGTTGAGGCCGCAGATACGCAGTATTTT.

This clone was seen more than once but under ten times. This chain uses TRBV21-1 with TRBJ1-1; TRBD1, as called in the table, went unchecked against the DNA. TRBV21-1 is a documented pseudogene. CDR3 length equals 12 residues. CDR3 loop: CASNLTVAEAFF. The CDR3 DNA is TGTGCCAGCAACCTGACAGTAGCTGAAGCTTTCTTT.

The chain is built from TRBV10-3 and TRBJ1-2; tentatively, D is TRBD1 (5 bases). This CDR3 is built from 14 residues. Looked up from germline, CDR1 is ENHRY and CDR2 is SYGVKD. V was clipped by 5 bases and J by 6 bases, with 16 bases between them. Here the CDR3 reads CAISSGTGRDGYTF. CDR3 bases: TGTGCCATCAGTTCCGGGACGGGCAGGGATGGCTACACCTTC.

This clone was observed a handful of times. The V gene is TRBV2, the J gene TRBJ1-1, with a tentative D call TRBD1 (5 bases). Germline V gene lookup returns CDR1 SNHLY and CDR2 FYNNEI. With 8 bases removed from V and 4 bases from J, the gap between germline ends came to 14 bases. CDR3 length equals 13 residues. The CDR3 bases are TGTGCCAGCGTGACAGACATGGGCACTGAAGCTTTCTTT. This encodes CASVTDMGTEAFF.

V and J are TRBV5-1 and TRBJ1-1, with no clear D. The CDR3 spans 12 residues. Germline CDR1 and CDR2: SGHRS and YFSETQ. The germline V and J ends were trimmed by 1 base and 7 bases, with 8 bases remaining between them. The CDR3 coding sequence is TGCGCCAGCAGCTTGACAAACGGTGAAGCTTTCTTT. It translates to CASSLTNGEAFF.

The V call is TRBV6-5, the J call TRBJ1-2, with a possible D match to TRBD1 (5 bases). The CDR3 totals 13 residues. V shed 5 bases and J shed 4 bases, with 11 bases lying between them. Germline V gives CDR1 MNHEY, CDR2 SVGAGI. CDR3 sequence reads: CASSESTVYGYTF. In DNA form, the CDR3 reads TGTGCCAGCAGTGAATCGACAGTCTATGGCTACACCTTC.

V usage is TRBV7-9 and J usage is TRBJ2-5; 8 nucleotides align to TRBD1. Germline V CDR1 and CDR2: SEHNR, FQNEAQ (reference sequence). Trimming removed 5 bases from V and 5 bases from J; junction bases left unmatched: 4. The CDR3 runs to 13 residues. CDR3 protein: CASSPGTGETQYF. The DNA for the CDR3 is TGTGCCAGCAGCCCCGGGACAGGCGAGACCCAGTACTTC.

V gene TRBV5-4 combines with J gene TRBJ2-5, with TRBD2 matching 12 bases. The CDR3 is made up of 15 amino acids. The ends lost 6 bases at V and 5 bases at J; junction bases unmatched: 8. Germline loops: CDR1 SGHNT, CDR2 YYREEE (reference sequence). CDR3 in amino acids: CASTPTSGSRETQYF. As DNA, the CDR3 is TGTGCCAGCACCCCGACTAGCGGGAGCCGGGAGACCCAGTACTTC.

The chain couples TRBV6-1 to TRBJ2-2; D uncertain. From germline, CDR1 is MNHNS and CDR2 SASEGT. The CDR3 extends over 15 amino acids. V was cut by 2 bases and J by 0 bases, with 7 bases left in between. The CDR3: CASSELAANTGELFF. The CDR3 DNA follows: TGTGCCAGCAGTGAATTAGCCGCGAACACCGGGGAGCTGTTTTTT.

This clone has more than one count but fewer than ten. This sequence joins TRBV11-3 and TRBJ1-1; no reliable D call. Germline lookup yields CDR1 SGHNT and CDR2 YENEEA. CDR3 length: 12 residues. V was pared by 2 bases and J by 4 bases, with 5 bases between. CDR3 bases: TGTGCCAGCAGCTTATCCCTCACTGAAGCTTTCTTT. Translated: CASSLSLTEAFF.

CDR3 coding DNA: TGTGCCAGCAGCTTACCCAAACTTTCGACAGGGGACACTGAAGCTTTCTTT. As protein: CASSLPKLSTGDTEAFF. The V and J genes are TRBV7-9 and TRBJ1-1; 8 positions agree with TRBD1. Germline V gene data show CDR1 as SEHNR and CDR2 as FQNEAQ (reference sequence). The CDR3 extends over 17 amino acids. Unmatched junction bases numbered 11, after V lost 2 bases and J lost 3 bases.

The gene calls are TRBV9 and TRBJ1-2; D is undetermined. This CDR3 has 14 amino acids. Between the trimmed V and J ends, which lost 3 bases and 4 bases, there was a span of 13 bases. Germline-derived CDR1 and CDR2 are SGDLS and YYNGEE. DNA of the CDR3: TGTGCCAGCAGCGGCCTCGGTTCTGGCTATGGCTACACCTTC. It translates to CASSGLGSGYGYTF.

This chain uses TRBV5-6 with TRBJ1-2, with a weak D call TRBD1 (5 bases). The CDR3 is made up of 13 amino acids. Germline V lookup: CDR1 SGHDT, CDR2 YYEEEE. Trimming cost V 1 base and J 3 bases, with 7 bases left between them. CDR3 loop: CASSLKGYYGYTF. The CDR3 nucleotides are TGTGCCAGCAGCTTGAAGGGGTACTATGGCTACACCTTC.

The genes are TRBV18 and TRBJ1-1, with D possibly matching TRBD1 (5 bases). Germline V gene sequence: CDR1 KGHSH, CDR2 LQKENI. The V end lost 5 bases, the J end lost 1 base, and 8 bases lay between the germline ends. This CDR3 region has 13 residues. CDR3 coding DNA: TGTGCCAGCTCAGGGGCCCAGAACACTGAAGCTTTCTTT. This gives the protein CASSGAQNTEAFF. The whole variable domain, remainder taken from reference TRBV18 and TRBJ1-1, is NAGVMQNPRHLVRRRGQEARLRCSPMKGHSHVYWYRQLPEEGLKFMVYLQKENIIDESGMPKERFSAEFPKEGPSILRIQQVVRGDSAAYFCASSGAQNTEAFFGQGTRLTVV.

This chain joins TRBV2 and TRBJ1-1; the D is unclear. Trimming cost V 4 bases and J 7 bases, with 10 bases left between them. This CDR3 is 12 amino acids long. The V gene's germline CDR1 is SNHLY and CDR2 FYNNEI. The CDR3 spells CASSGMAVEAFF. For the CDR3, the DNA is TGTGCCAGCAGTGGAATGGCTGTTGAAGCTTTCTTT.

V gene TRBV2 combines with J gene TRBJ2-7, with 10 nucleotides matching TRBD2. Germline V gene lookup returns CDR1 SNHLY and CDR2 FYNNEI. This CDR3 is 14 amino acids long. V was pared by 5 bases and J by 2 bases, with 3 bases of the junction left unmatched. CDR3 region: CASSRGLAPYEQYV. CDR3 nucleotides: TGTGCCAGCAGTAGGGGACTAGCGCCCTACGAGCAGTACGTC.

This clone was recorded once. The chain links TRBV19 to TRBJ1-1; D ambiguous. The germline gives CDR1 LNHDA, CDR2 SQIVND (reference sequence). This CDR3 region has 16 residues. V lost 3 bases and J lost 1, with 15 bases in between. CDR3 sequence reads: CASSIGGPGRNTEAFF. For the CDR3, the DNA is TGTGCCAGTAGTATTGGAGGGCCCGGGAGGAACACTGAAGCTTTCTTT.

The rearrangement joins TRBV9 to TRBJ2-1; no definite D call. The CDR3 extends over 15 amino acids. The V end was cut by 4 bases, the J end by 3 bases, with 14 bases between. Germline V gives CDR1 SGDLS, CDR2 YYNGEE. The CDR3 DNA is TGTGCCAGCAGCAGGTTAACGGTGAACTACAATGAGCAGTTCTTC. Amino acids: CASSRLTVNYNEQFF.

The CDR3 region is CASSSTQGGANEKLFF. CDR3 nucleotide sequence: TGTGCCAGCAGTTCGACTCAGGGGGGTGCTAATGAAAAACTGTTTTTT. This chain uses TRBV28 with TRBJ1-4; 7 bases match TRBD1. There are 16 residues in the CDR3. The germline CDR1 and CDR2 sequences are MDHEN and SYDVKM. V shed 4 bases, J shed 3 bases, and the junction held 8 bases outside the gene matches.

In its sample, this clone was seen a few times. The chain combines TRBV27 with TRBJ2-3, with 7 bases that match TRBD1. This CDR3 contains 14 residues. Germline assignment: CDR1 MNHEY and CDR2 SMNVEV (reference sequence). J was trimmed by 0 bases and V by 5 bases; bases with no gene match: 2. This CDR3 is CASSGDRSTDTQYF. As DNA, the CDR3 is TGTGCCAGCAGTGGGGACAGAAGCACAGATACGCAGTATTTT.

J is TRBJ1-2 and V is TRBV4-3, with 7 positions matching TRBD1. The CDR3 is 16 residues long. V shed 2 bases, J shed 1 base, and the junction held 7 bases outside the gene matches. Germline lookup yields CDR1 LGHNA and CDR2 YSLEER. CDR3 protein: CASSQLQGPYNYGYTF. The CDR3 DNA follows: TGCGCCAGCAGCCAACTACAGGGGCCCTATAACTATGGCTACACCTTC.